This T cell receptor beta chain came from a study of OX40 agonist ivuxolimab in advanced cancers. This clone has just a few counts. Germline lookup yields CDR1 MNHNS and CDR2 SASEGT. V lost 11 bases and J 6 bases, leaving 20 bases between the germline ends. The CDR3 contains 13 residues. Using immunoSEQ multiplex PCR, the repertoire was profiled, and TCRdb retains in-frame clones only, with some absent. Altogether tens of thousands of clones are present, approximately 86% being singletons, with the ten largest covering roughly 13%. The receptor was isolated from an adult with an advanced solid tumor such as melanoma, head and neck, liver or kidney cancer. V is TRBV6-1 and J is TRBJ2-7; D possibly corresponds to TRBD2 (6 bases). The specimen was CD4+ or CD8+ T cells sorted from blood, collected in a trial of the OX40 agonist ivuxolimab. The DNA of the CDR3 is TGTGCCTCCCTCCGGGCGGGGCGAGGCGAGCAGTACTTC. It encodes CASLRAGRGEQYF.